This passage covers 21 T cell receptor beta chains from one sample sequenced in a study. One entry per CDR3 protein results from TCRdb running MiXCR on the RT-PCR reads. The sample lists more than 550,000 distinct CDR3 sequences, 11% to 15% occurring once. Sequencing input: memory CD4+ T cells from blood. The receptors shown here come from a female donor in good health, serving as a healthy control.

This clonotype occurred many times. This chain's CDR3 is CSVGNRGGADTEAFF. The CDR3, as DNA: TGCAGCGTTGGAAACAGGGGAGGAGCGGACACTGAAGCTTTCTTT. The chain joins TRBV29-1 to TRBJ1-1, with 7 bases aligning to TRBD1. The germline CDR1 and CDR2 sequences are SQVTM and ANQGSEA. The CDR3 has 15 amino acids. J gave up 3 bases and V 4 bases, and 11 bases lay outside the gene matches.

This rearrangement joins TRBV27 to TRBJ2-7; D gene uncertain. Trimming took off 3 bases at V and 5 bases at J, with 14 bases between the two ends. Germline CDR1 and CDR2: MNHEY and SMNVEV (reference sequence). This CDR3 has 14 amino acids. CDR3 sequence (DNA): TGTGCCAGCAGTTTCTCCTGGGTAAGCGACGAGCAGTACTTC. It yields the protein CASSFSWVSDEQYF.

The chain is built from TRBV15 and TRBJ2-5; TRBD2 matches at 9 bases. This CDR3 spans 17 amino acids. Germline V lookup: CDR1 LNHNV, CDR2 YYDKDF (reference sequence). J lost 5 bases, V lost 3 bases, and 13 bases had no gene match. CDR3 DNA: TGTGCCACCAGCAGGGCGGGAGGGGCCGGCCAGAGGGAGACCCAGTACTTC. Protein product: CATSRAGGAGQRETQYF.

The sample holds a few counts of this clonotype. The rearrangement joins TRBV28 to TRBJ2-7, with 8 bases that match TRBD2. Per germline, CDR1 MDHEN and CDR2 SYDVKM. V trimming: 5 bases; J trimming: 9 bases; junction bases outside the gene matches: 15. The CDR3 extends over 15 amino acids. The CDR3 nucleotides read TGTGCCAGCAGTGCCGGGACTAGTTCCGCCCTCGGGCAGTACTTC. Its protein is CASSAGTSSALGQYF.

This clonotype came up many times. The gene calls are TRBV5-1 and TRBJ1-2; D remains unclear. Deletions cut 0 bases from V and 5 bases from J, with 8 bases between. In germline, CDR1 is SGHRS, CDR2 YFSETQ. This CDR3 contains 13 residues. The CDR3 sequence is CASSLDVEYGYTF. The CDR3 DNA is TGCGCCAGCAGCTTGGATGTGGAGTATGGCTACACCTTC.

This clonotype has at least ten counts. The V gene is TRBV12-3 or TRBV12-4, the J gene TRBJ1-1, with 8 bases aligning to TRBD1. The CDR3 contains 13 residues. Trimming removed 6 bases from V and 5 bases from J; junction bases left unmatched: 5. The CDR3 bases are TGTGCCAGCAGCCGGACAGGGTTAACTGAAGCTTTCTTT. It encodes CASSRTGLTEAFF.

The V call is TRBV7-8, the J call TRBJ2-6; D possibly corresponds to TRBD1 (5 bases). Germline V gives CDR1 SGHVS, CDR2 FQNEAQ. The length of the CDR3 is 18 residues. Trimming removed 0 bases from V and 0 bases from J, with 12 bases in between. The CDR3 loop reads CASSLAQGTRSGANVLTF. As DNA, the CDR3 is TGTGCCAGCAGCTTAGCCCAGGGTACTCGCTCTGGGGCCAACGTCCTGACTTTC.

This sequence joins TRBV5-6 and TRBJ2-3; 7 positions agree with TRBD2. This CDR3 has 13 residues. V lost 7 bases, J lost 9 bases, and 11 bases stayed unmatched. Germline V gene lookup returns CDR1 SGHDT and CDR2 YYEEEE. CDR3 sequence reads: CASSRTREGTQYF. CDR3 DNA: TGTGCCAGCTCTCGGACTAGAGAGGGGACGCAGTATTTT.

The chain couples TRBV12-3 or TRBV12-4 to TRBJ2-7, with 11 positions matching TRBD2. This CDR3 contains 15 residues. The ends lost 4 bases at V and 3 bases at J; junction bases unmatched: 5. This CDR3 is CASSSTTSGGYEQYF. For the CDR3, the DNA is TGTGCCAGCAGTTCTACAACTAGCGGGGGCTACGAGCAGTACTTC.

This clonotype came up many times. The chain carries TRBV6-6 and TRBJ2-7; 14 bases match TRBD2. V was clipped by 7 bases and J by 3 bases; unmatched bases: 14. The V gene's germline CDR1 is MNHNY and CDR2 SVGAGI (reference sequence). The length of the CDR3 is 18 residues. The CDR3 bases are TGTGCCAGCACCGATGCCGGGACTAGCGGGAGTTACCGCTACGAGCAGTACTTC. Amino acid sequence: CASTDAGTSGSYRYEQYF.

The chain links TRBV6-2 or TRBV6-3 to TRBJ1-5; TRBD1 is a possible D gene (5 bases). The CDR3 runs to 14 residues. The ends were cut back, 9 bases at V and 0 bases at J, with 12 bases in the middle. Germline loops: CDR1 MNHEY, CDR2 SVGEGT. In DNA, the CDR3 is TGTGCCAGTATCGGGACTATTAGCAATCAGCCCCAGCATTTT. Translating gives CASIGTISNQPQHF.

This clonotype was seen more than once but under ten times. The genes are TRBV15 and TRBJ2-1, with 9 bases identical to TRBD1. V shed 1 base and J 5 bases; nucleotides not matched to a gene: 9. CDR3 size: 17 residues. The germline gives CDR1 LNHNV, CDR2 YYDKDF (reference sequence). The CDR3 reads CATSRAPPGQGDNEQFF. The CDR3 DNA follows: TGTGCCACCAGCAGAGCCCCTCCGGGACAGGGTGACAATGAGCAGTTCTTC.

The chain links TRBV20-1 to TRBJ2-5, with D possibly TRBD1 on 7 matching bases. CDR1 DFQATT and CDR2 SNEGSKA come from the germline V gene (reference sequence). Trimming removed 5 bases from V and 2 bases from J, with 12 bases in between. The CDR3 loop spans 13 amino acids. The CDR3 is CSAQGGNQETQYF. As DNA, the CDR3 is TGCAGTGCTCAGGGGGGAAATCAAGAGACCCAGTACTTC.

V and J are TRBV24-1 and TRBJ2-3; no clear D gene. Germline lookup yields CDR1 KGHDR and CDR2 SFDVKD. The CDR3 totals 11 residues. The V end lost 5 bases, the J end lost 6 bases, and 5 bases lay between the germline ends. In nucleotides, the CDR3 is TGTGCCACCAGTGTAAGGGATACGCAGTATTTT. Residues: CATSVRDTQYF.

This clonotype was recorded a few times. The chain uses TRBV7-6 and TRBJ2-1; tentatively, D is TRBD1 (6 bases). Trimming stripped 1 base from V and 13 bases from J, with 17 bases between. Germline V lookup: CDR1 SGHVS, CDR2 FNYEAQ. CDR3 size: 14 residues. CDR3 amino acids: CASSLVKVGARQFF. The CDR3 bases are TGTGCCAGCAGCTTAGTAAAGGTGGGGGCGCGCCAGTTCTTC.

This clonotype was seen repeatedly, ten times or more. V is TRBV6-5 and J is TRBJ2-1, with 7 bases aligning to TRBD2. The germline gives CDR1 MNHEY, CDR2 SVGAGI. The CDR3 is 15 residues long. With 0 bases clipped from V and 7 bases from J, the junction kept 6 bases outside the gene matches. The DNA for the CDR3 is TGTGCCAGCAGTTACTCGAATGCCGGGAGGAATGAGCAGTTCTTC. Translation gives CASSYSNAGRNEQFF.

The chain employs TRBV28 and TRBJ1-2; the D is unclear. The CDR3 loop spans 11 amino acids. V was shortened by 3 bases and J by 7 bases, with 6 bases between the two germline ends. In germline, CDR1 is MDHEN, CDR2 SYDVKM. CDR3 coding DNA: TGTGCCAGCAGTTTTATCGGTGGCTACACCTTC. It specifies CASSFIGGYTF.

A note on this clonotype: A much larger clonotype is one base distant, so this may be a read error. J is TRBJ1-6 and V is TRBV4-1; 7 nucleotides line up with TRBD1. Germline V lookup: CDR1 MGHRA, CDR2 YSYEKL. The CDR3 runs to 15 residues. This CDR3 is CARSQTRDSGSPLHF. The DNA for the CDR3 is TGCGCCAGGAGCCAAACACGGGACAGCGGCTCACCCCTCCACTTT.

The J gene is TRBJ2-1, the V gene TRBV11-2; 16 nucleotides align to TRBD2. V shed 5 bases, J shed 6 bases, and the junction held 7 bases outside the gene matches. The CDR3 runs 17 residues. Germline V gene data show CDR1 as SGHAT and CDR2 as FQNNGV. The CDR3 reads CASSLGTSGRARNEQFF. CDR3 bases: TGTGCCAGCAGCCTTGGGACTAGCGGGAGGGCCCGCAATGAGCAGTTCTTC. The entire variable domain, with the rest obtained from reference TRBV11-2 and TRBJ2-1, is as follows: EAGVAQSPRYKIIEKRQSVAFWCNPISGHATLYWYQQILGQGPKLLIQFQNNGVVDDSQLPKDRFSAERLKGVDSTLKIQPAKLEDSAVYLCASSLGTSGRARNEQFFGPGTRLTVL.

The V gene is TRBV4-2, the J gene TRBJ2-5; D perhaps matches TRBD2 (6 bases). Germline CDR1 is LGHNA and CDR2 is YNFKEQ. This CDR3 is built from 15 residues. V gave up 0 bases and J gave up 2 bases, with 10 bases separating them. CDR3 residues: CASSQDRDLQETQYF. As DNA, the CDR3 is TGTGCCAGCAGCCAAGATCGGGACTTACAAGAGACCCAGTACTTC.

In its sample, this clonotype was seen a few times. This chain connects TRBV12-3 or TRBV12-4 to TRBJ1-2; 8 bases align to TRBD1. The ends lost 7 bases at V and 0 bases at J; junction bases unmatched: 7. The CDR3 sequence is 15 residues long. The CDR3 here is CASNQQGGANYGYTF. DNA of the CDR3: TGTGCCAGCAATCAACAGGGGGGAGCTAACTATGGCTACACCTTC.